This is a list of T cell receptor beta chains from one sample in a study of control samples from healthy donors and cancer patients. Sequencing used immunoSEQ multiplex PCR; TCRdb keeps in-frame clones, though not all of them. The table has more than 35,000 clones, around 94% seen once; the top ten hold 24%. The sequencing sample was made of blood. These receptors originate from a man between 60 and 75 years old in good health. Each CDR3 is given with its conserved first and last residue. The D gene is left open where the match is weak. Clone size is not always given. Where it is, it says once, few, many or a class for expanded clones.

abundance | j_gene | v_gene | d_gene | CDR3nt | CDR3aa
. | TRBJ2-5 | TRBV30 | . | TGTGCTTTAGAGACCCAGTACTTC | CALETQYF
. | TRBJ2-3 | TRBV5-5 | TRBD1 | TGTGCCAGCAGCCGGACAGGGGACCCTATTCGCACAGATACGCAGTATTTT | CASSRTGDPIRTDTQYF
. | TRBJ2-7 | TRBV27 | . | TGTGCCAGCAGTCTCATTGACAGGTACCGCGAGCAGTACTTC | CASSLIDRYREQYF
. | TRBJ2-7 | TRBV27 | . | TGTGCCAGCAGTTTACAGGGGGGGACCACCTACGAGCAGTACTTC | CASSLQGGTTYEQYF
. | TRBJ2-1 | TRBV5-4 | . | TGTGCCAGCGGCGGACCGCCGGTGGATGAGCAGTTCTTC | CASGGPPVDEQFF
. | TRBJ2-1 | TRBV10-2 | . | TGCGCCAGCAGTGAAGCAGGGACGACGGACAATGAGCAGTTCTTC | CASSEAGTTDNEQFF
. | TRBJ2-7 | TRBV4-1 | . | TGCGCCAGCAGCCAAGATCCCCCTCCCTACGAGCAGTACTTC | CASSQDPPPYEQYF
once | TRBJ2-5 | TRBV4-1 | TRBD2 | TGCGCCAGCAGCCACCGCGGACTAGCGGGAGAGGGTGGGGGTAGAGAGACCCAGTACTTC | CASSHRGLAGEGGGRETQYF
. | TRBJ2-5 | TRBV18 | . | TGTGCCAGCTCACCCTTCGGGGTTGAAGAGACCCAGTACTTC | CASSPFGVEETQYF
once | TRBJ2-2 | TRBV19 | . | TGTGCCAGTAGTCCAAGGAGGGGCGCAACCGGGGAGCTGTTTTTT | CASSPRRGATGELFF
. | TRBJ2-2 | TRBV28 | . | TGTGCCAGCATTAGGGGCACCGGGGAGCTGTTTTTT | CASIRGTGELFF
. | TRBJ1-1 | TRBV12-3/TRBV12-4 | . | TGTGCCAGCAGCCCTCTGGGCACTGAAGCTTTCTTT | CASSPLGTEAFF
. | TRBJ2-3 | TRBV6-2/TRBV6-3 | TRBD2 | TGTGCCAGCAGTCCGGGCCGAGCGGGAGGGGACACAGATACGCAGTATTTT | CASSPGRAGGDTDTQYF
. | TRBJ2-1 | TRBV7-9 | . | TGTGCCAGCAGCTTCTCAAATGAGCAGTTCTTC | CASSFSNEQFF
. | TRBJ2-5 | TRBV24-1 | . | TGTGCCACCAGTGATGGAAGGGGGGCCCAAGAGACCCAGTACTTC | CATSDGRGAQETQYF
. | TRBJ2-1 | TRBV3-1/TRBV3-2 | TRBD1 | TGTGCCAGCAGCCCCACCGCCGAAGGGGGCCAGTTCTTC | CASSPTAEGGQFF
. | TRBJ2-5 | TRBV28 | . | TGTGCCAGCAGTTTAAGTGGGGGTCCCCAAGAGACCCAGTACTTC | CASSLSGGPQETQYF
once | TRBJ1-1 | TRBV5-1 | . | TGCGCCAGCAGCTTGTATGCACGCCAGAACACTGAAGCTTTCTTT | CASSLYARQNTEAFF
once | TRBJ2-3 | TRBV5-4 | . | TGTGCCAGCAGCTTCCCGCTAGAAAGGGGGGATACGCAGTATTTT | CASSFPLERGDTQYF
. | TRBJ2-2 | TRBV7-6 | TRBD2 | TGTGCCAGCAGCTCGGGACTAGCGGGAGGGCCTAGGGACACCGGGGAGCTGTTTTTT | CASSSGLAGGPRDTGELFF
. | TRBJ2-7 | TRBV7-9 | . | TGTGCCAGCAGCTTAGCGCGGGGTTACTACGAGCAGTACTTC | CASSLARGYYEQYF
. | TRBJ1-2 | TRBV29-1 | . | TGCAGCGTTGAGAAGGGAGCTAACTATGGCTACACCTTC | CSVEKGANYGYTF